The clone carrying this T cell receptor (beta chain) was recorded many times. This CDR3 is 13 amino acids long. V was clipped by 0 bases and J by 4 bases, with 8 bases between them. Germline loops: CDR1 DFQATT, CDR2 SNEGSKA (reference sequence). Combining iRepertoire HTBI primers with Arm-PCR of CDR3 regions, the authors built TCR beta libraries. TCRdb called the multiplex PCR reads again in MiXCR, with one record for every CDR3 protein. Among a few hundred thousand distinct CDR3 sequences listed, around 16% were seen once. The time point is: newly diagnosed GD, antithyroid drugs for less than 3 months. Preparation of the TCR library used RNA extracted from PBMCs. The source of the sample is a study of regulatory T cells in long-lasting Graves disease. The sample was also reused in another study, on T cells in Graves' hyperthyroidism and ophthalmopathy.

The TCR sequence derives from a woman in her thirties or forties with Graves disease. The V gene is TRBV20-1, the J gene TRBJ2-3; D uncertain. Specimen: peripheral blood mononuclear cells (PBMCs), collected at new diagnosis, from a patient treated with antithyroid drugs. The CDR3 DNA follows: TGCAGTGCTAGAGATCTTACGGCAGATACGCAGTATTTT. It is translated as CSARDLTADTQYF.